Listed here are 12 T cell receptor beta chains from one sample, sequenced in a study of blood T cell repertoires in COVID-19. Profiled with immunoSEQ multiplex PCR; TCRdb holds only in-frame clones, not every one. The sample carries some 45,000 clones, approximately 85% recorded once. The sequencing input was peripheral blood. The receptor source for this set is a woman of 80 years or more with acute or convalescent COVID-19.

The rearrangement joins TRBV24-1 to TRBJ2-3, with 7 bases fitting TRBD1. The CDR3 is 15 amino acids. CDR1 KGHDR and CDR2 SFDVKD come from the germline V gene. J gave up 3 bases and V 7 bases, and 9 bases lay outside the gene matches. CDR3 protein: CATRKGAESTDTQYF. The CDR3 DNA is TGTGCCACCAGGAAGGGGGCTGAGAGTACAGATACGCAGTATTTT.

The chain links TRBV18 to TRBJ2-2; 7 nucleotides align to TRBD1. Germline V gives CDR1 KGHSH, CDR2 LQKENI. The CDR3 is 15 amino acids. The ends lost 6 bases at V and 0 bases at J; junction bases unmatched: 4. This CDR3 is CASSRDRANTGELFF. DNA for the CDR3: TGTGCCAGCTCCCGCGACAGGGCGAACACCGGGGAGCTGTTTTTT.

Of note for this clone: Other nucleotide sequences in the sample specify the same CDR3. The chain combines TRBV24-1 with TRBJ2-1, with TRBD2 identical over 8 bases. The CDR3 contains 18 residues. With V trimmed by 0 bases and J by 0 bases, 6 bases remained unmatched. From germline, CDR1 is KGHDR and CDR2 SFDVKD. The CDR3 DNA is TGTGCCACCAGTGATTTGGGGCTAGCGGGCAGCTCCTACAATGAGCAGTTCTTC. Protein product: CATSDLGLAGSSYNEQFF.

This sequence joins TRBV28 and TRBJ1-1; the D gene is possibly TRBD1 (5 bases). In germline, CDR1 is MDHEN, CDR2 SYDVKM. CDR3 length: 13 amino acids. V lost 6 bases, J lost 3 bases, and 11 bases lay in between. CDR3 protein: CASRSGRDTEAFF. As DNA, the CDR3 is TGTGCCAGCAGGTCAGGGAGGGACACTGAAGCTTTCTTT.

The chain is built from TRBV6-1 and TRBJ2-7; TRBD1 aligns across 7 bases. J was trimmed by 2 bases and V by 1 base; bases with no gene match: 8. The germline CDR1 and CDR2 sequences are MNHNS and SASEGT. The CDR3 covers 16 residues. The CDR3 spells CASSEEGYGTAYEQYF. The CDR3 bases are TGTGCCAGCAGTGAAGAAGGTTACGGGACAGCCTACGAGCAGTACTTC.

This rearrangement joins TRBV30 to TRBJ1-1, with 7 bases matching TRBD1. The CDR3 consists of 15 residues. With V trimmed by 3 bases and J by 0 bases, 7 bases remained unmatched. Germline-derived CDR1 and CDR2 are GTSNPN and SVGIG (reference sequence). The CDR3 sequence: CAWSAKDRMNTEAFF. CDR3 bases: TGTGCCTGGAGCGCCAAGGACAGGATGAACACTGAAGCTTTCTTT.

This chain joins TRBV11-2 and TRBJ2-7; a possible D gene is TRBD1 (5 bases). Trimming removed 2 bases at V and 5 bases at J, with 16 bases between. The CDR3 covers 15 residues. Germline CDR1 reads SGHAT; CDR2 reads FQNNGV. CDR3: CASSLTSWVRDEQYF. The CDR3 bases are TGTGCCAGCAGCTTAACAAGCTGGGTCAGGGACGAGCAGTACTTC.

This clone was recorded a few times. The chain joins TRBV11-3 to TRBJ1-1, with TRBD1 identical over 7 bases. The CDR3 consists of 15 residues. V dropped 1 base and J dropped 1; count of bases not matched to a gene: 3. The germline CDR1 and CDR2 sequences are SGHNT and YENEEA. The CDR3 DNA sequence: TGTGCCAGCAGCTTAGGGGGACAGTCGAACACTGAAGCTTTCTTT. Translated, it gives CASSLGGQSNTEAFF.

Written as DNA, the CDR3 is TGTGCCAGCAGTTCCCCCTTGAGGGGCTACACCTTC. It translates to CASSSPLRGYTF. The chain employs TRBV28 and TRBJ1-2; no definite D call. The V gene's germline CDR1 is MDHEN and CDR2 SYDVKM. This CDR3 is 12 amino acids long. The V and J ends lost 4 bases and 8 bases respectively, with 11 bases between them.

The chain links TRBV27 to TRBJ1-2; perhaps TRBD1 as D (6 bases). This CDR3 region has 17 residues. Germline V gene sequence: CDR1 MNHEY, CDR2 SMNVEV (reference sequence). With 2 bases removed from V and 5 bases from J, the gap between germline ends came to 21 bases. CDR3 nucleotide sequence: TGTGCCAGCAGTTTAAAGTATGTCAGGGGAAGAGAATATGGCTACACCTTC. As protein: CASSLKYVRGREYGYTF.

This clone was seen once. The CDR3 nucleotides read TGTGCCAGCGGACCGGGACAGGGGCTAAACATTCAGTACTTC. This sequence encodes CASGPGQGLNIQYF. The chain combines TRBV5-6 with TRBJ2-4; 10 bases are a match to TRBD1. V lost 7 bases, J lost 6 bases, and 7 bases stayed unmatched. The CDR3 length is 14 residues. Germline CDR1 and CDR2: SGHDT and YYEEEE. Full variable domain (rest looked up from reference TRBV5-6 and TRBJ2-4): DAGVTQSPTHLIKTRGQQVTLRCSPKSGHDTVSWYQQALGQGPQFIFQYYEEEERQRGNFPDRFSGHQFPNYSSELNVNALLLGDSALYLCASGPGQGLNIQYFGAGTRLSVL.

This clone was counted a few times. The chain joins TRBV6-5 to TRBJ1-1; no reliable D call. Germline V gives CDR1 MNHEY, CDR2 SVGAGI. V was trimmed by 6 bases and J by 11 bases, leaving 19 bases between them. CDR3 length: 13 residues. CDR3: CASSRDPLSLAFF. CDR3 in DNA: TGTGCCAGCAGCCGGGATCCACTAAGTCTCGCTTTCTTT.